The source of this TCR beta chain is a study of control samples from healthy donors and cancer patients. TCRdb's table, derived via immunoSEQ multiplex PCR, lists solely in-frame clones and lacks some. The table shows 90,000 to 130,000 clones, with almost 85% occurring only once. The source of this sequence is a man between 18 and 29 years old in good health. Sample: blood.

DNA of the CDR3: TGTGCCAGCAGGCAGCGCACCGGGACAGGGTTCTACGAGCAGTACTTC. Its translation: CASRQRTGTGFYEQYF. The rearrangement uses TRBV7-2 and TRBJ2-7, with TRBD1 matching over 9 bases. This CDR3 is 16 amino acids long. V was clipped by 6 bases and J by 3 bases; unmatched bases: 12. Germline CDR1 reads SGHTA; CDR2 reads FQGNSA.